This TCR beta chain originates from a study of beta chain features in type 1 diabetes. Study at large: Age, gender and cell yields were similar between patients and healthy donors.

Study-level results: Lower insertion and higher deletion counts appeared at VDJ junctions in type 1 diabetes patients. Since sequencing was performed on cDNA, cells with high TCR expression could be over-represented. For Type 1 diabetes patients, all four CD4+ subsets carried TCRB CDR3s that were moderately but significantly shorter.

Concerning this clone: Antigen unknown.

The authors reverse transcribed all of the isolated RNA, so sequencing captured expressed TCRB transcripts. Profiling relied on immunoSEQ multiplex PCR, and the TCRdb table lists in-frame clones only, not all of them. The data contain about 150,000 clones, 10% to 15% of them singletons. The germline V gene encodes CDR1 SGHTA and CDR2 FQGNSA. V was shortened by 5 bases and J by 3 bases, with 17 bases between the two germline ends. The length of the CDR3 is 16 residues. What was sequenced was central memory CD4+ T cells from blood. This TCR was recovered from a man aged 18 to 29 with type 1 diabetes. The chain uses TRBV7-2 and TRBJ1-5; TRBD1 might be the D (6 bases). The CDR3 sequence: CASSVTGTPNNQPQHF. In DNA form, the CDR3 reads TGTGCCAGCAGCGTAACCGGGACACCCAACAATCAGCCCCAGCATTTT.